Below, 23 T cell receptor beta chains from the same sample are listed, as sequenced in a study of human T cells and chemical hapten exposure. Described time point: patch test 1, 2 weeks after DPC sensitization. Treatment noted: therapeutic diphenylcyclopropenone sensitization with weekly scalp DPC. TCRdb re-called the RACE reads with MiXCR, one entry per CDR3 protein. Of tens of thousands of distinct CDR3 sequences listed, approximately 10% are singletons. Sequences were derived from whole blood, sampled in connection with sensitization to the hapten diphenylcyclopropenone (DPC). These receptors all come from a man in his forties or fifties with alopecia areata. Some clones in this sample may be carry-over from other donors' samples.

In its sample, this clonotype was seen a few times. The V gene is TRBV28, the J gene TRBJ1-4, with TRBD1 as a possible D gene (5 bases). The germline CDR1 and CDR2 sequences are MDHEN and SYDVKM. V shed 1 base and J shed 7 bases, with 10 bases lying between them. This CDR3 has 14 residues. CDR3 in amino acids: CASSLSQGSEKLFF. The CDR3 region has the DNA TGTGCCAGCAGTTTATCCCAGGGAAGTGAAAAACTGTTTTTT.

This clonotype was counted a few times. V is TRBV6-5 and J is TRBJ2-1; the D gene is possibly TRBD1 (5 bases). Looked up from germline, CDR1 is MNHEY and CDR2 is SVGAGI. Trimming took off 7 bases at V and 2 bases at J, with 12 bases between the two ends. The CDR3 is made up of 14 amino acids. The CDR3 DNA is TGTGCCAGCAAAACAGGCTACACCTACAATGAGCAGTTCTTC. Amino acids: CASKTGYTYNEQFF.

The V call is TRBV5-4, the J call TRBJ1-5; D is possibly TRBD1 (6 bases). Germline CDR1 SGHNT, CDR2 YYREEE (reference sequence). The V gene lost 4 bases and the J gene lost 6 bases, with 17 bases spanning the gap. There are 15 residues in the CDR3. CDR3 loop: CASSLQWGRGQPQHF. The CDR3 DNA reads as TGTGCCAGCAGCCTGCAATGGGGCAGGGGTCAGCCCCAGCATTTT.

There are a few counts of this clonotype. This chain joins TRBV3-1 and TRBJ2-5, with 7 bases fitting TRBD1. Germline lookup yields CDR1 LGHDT and CDR2 YNNKEL (reference sequence). Trimming at V came to 4 bases and at J to 2 bases, leaving 4 bases not matched to a gene. The CDR3 length is 14 residues. In DNA form, the CDR3 reads TGTGCCAGCAGCCCGGGGACAGCACAAGAGACCCAGTACTTC. The encoded protein is CASSPGTAQETQYF.

The chain links TRBV5-6 to TRBJ1-6, with TRBD1 matching over 10 bases. Losses at the gene ends were 4 bases for V and 4 bases for J; bases not matched to a gene: 8. CDR1 SGHDT and CDR2 YYEEEE come from the germline V gene. This CDR3 is 17 amino acids long. Written as DNA, the CDR3 is TGTGCCAGCAGCCAACTCCGGGACAGGGGATATAATTCACCCCTCCACTTT. The encoded protein is CASSQLRDRGYNSPLHF.

The table lists this clonotype with a few counts. This chain connects TRBV2 to TRBJ2-2; no reliable D call. V lost 0 bases and J lost 3, with 5 bases in between. The CDR3 spans 14 residues. The germline gives CDR1 SNHLY, CDR2 FYNNEI. Here the CDR3 reads CASSEAPDTGELFF. CDR3 sequence (DNA): TGTGCCAGCAGTGAAGCCCCGGACACCGGGGAGCTGTTTTTT.

In regard to this clonotype: Since a much larger clone is just one base distant, this may be a read error. The rearrangement uses TRBV29-1 and TRBJ1-4; 9 bases map to TRBD1. The CDR3 has 16 amino acids. Germline CDR1 and CDR2: SQVTM and ANQGSEA. In DNA, the CDR3 is TGCGGCGCTACGTCCCGGGACAGGGCAAAAAATGAAAAACTGTTTTTT. Its translation is CGATSRDRAKNEKLFF.

In its sample, this clonotype was seen many times. This CDR3 reads CASSEYTGVHNEKLFF. CDR3 in DNA: TGTGCCAGCAGTGAATATACGGGGGTGCATAATGAAAAACTGTTTTTT. V is TRBV25-1 and J is TRBJ1-4, with D maybe TRBD1 (5 bases). Germline CDR1 is MGHDK and CDR2 is SYGVNS. The CDR3 loop spans 16 amino acids. The germline V and J ends were trimmed by 0 bases and 4 bases, with 12 bases remaining between them.

This clonotype was seen a few times. The chain combines TRBV10-3 with TRBJ2-3, with a tentative D call TRBD2 (5 bases). CDR3 size: 14 residues. Per germline, CDR1 ENHRY and CDR2 SYGVKD. V was trimmed by 3 bases and J by 5 bases, leaving 12 bases between them. Here the CDR3 reads CAISDASIRDTQYF. The CDR3 DNA is TGTGCCATCAGTGATGCTAGCATCAGAGATACGCAGTATTTT.

The chain links TRBV7-9 to TRBJ1-4; no clear D gene. V was shortened by 4 bases and J by 8 bases, with 17 bases between the two germline ends. Germline V gene data show CDR1 as SEHNR and CDR2 as FQNEAQ (reference sequence). The CDR3 is 15 residues long. CDR3 loop: CASSSLRPEGEKLFF. In nucleotides, the CDR3 is TGTGCCAGCAGCTCCCTACGGCCCGAGGGCGAAAAACTGTTTTTT.

This clonotype was found many times. This chain uses TRBV12-3 or TRBV12-4 with TRBJ1-1, with 9 nucleotides matching TRBD1. The CDR3 loop spans 14 amino acids. V trimming: 5 bases; J trimming: 8 bases; junction bases outside the gene matches: 9. The CDR3 is CASSPTGGASEAFF. CDR3 coding DNA: TGTGCCAGCAGTCCAACAGGGGGCGCTTCGGAAGCTTTCTTT.

The chain joins TRBV29-1 to TRBJ2-3; no reliable D call. Looked up from germline, CDR1 is SQVTM and CDR2 is ANQGSEA. This CDR3 spans 12 amino acids. V lost 3 bases and J 5 bases, leaving 9 bases between the germline ends. Written as DNA, the CDR3 is TGCAGCGTTGATGGCTTGGGAGATACGCAGTATTTT. This codes for CSVDGLGDTQYF.

This clonotype was seen only a few times. V gene TRBV12-3 or TRBV12-4 combines with J gene TRBJ2-1, with 14 bases identical to TRBD2. V lost 6 bases, J lost 8 bases, and 9 bases stayed unmatched. CDR3 length equals 16 residues. The CDR3 sequence is CASRGRTSGRNDEQFF. The CDR3 DNA sequence: TGTGCCAGCAGAGGCCGGACTAGCGGGAGGAACGATGAGCAGTTCTTC.

V gene TRBV6-5 combines with J gene TRBJ2-2; D possibly corresponds to TRBD1 (6 bases). The CDR3 runs 15 residues. The V end lost 6 bases, the J end lost 1 base, and 12 bases lay between the germline ends. Germline V gives CDR1 MNHEY, CDR2 SVGAGI. CDR3 bases: TGTGCCAGCAGACCCCCGACAGGGAACACCGGGGAGCTGTTTTTT. It encodes CASRPPTGNTGELFF.

This clonotype was counted a few times. The gene calls are TRBV6-5 and TRBJ1-4; the D is unclear. Trimming stripped 7 bases from V and 8 bases from J, with 23 bases between. The CDR3 is 16 amino acids. CDR1 is MNHEY and CDR2 is SVGAGI in the germline V gene. Written as DNA, the CDR3 is TGTGCCAGCACCTACGGGTCGCCAGCCCAACTGGAAAAACTGTTTTTT. It yields the protein CASTYGSPAQLEKLFF.

This clonotype was observed a handful of times. CDR3 protein: CASSTDSIQTQYF. The CDR3 nucleotides read TGTGCCAGCAGCACCGACAGTATTCAGACCCAGTACTTC. The chain is built from TRBV7-2 and TRBJ2-5; D possibly corresponds to TRBD1 (5 bases). Deletions cut 5 bases from V and 6 bases from J, with 13 bases between. The CDR3 covers 13 residues. Germline V gives CDR1 SGHTA, CDR2 FQGNSA.

V usage is TRBV7-9 and J usage is TRBJ2-2, with 8 bases matching TRBD2. V was pared by 5 bases and J by 2 bases, with 4 bases of the junction left unmatched. The length of the CDR3 is 15 residues. The germline V gene encodes CDR1 SEHNR and CDR2 FQNEAQ (reference sequence). The CDR3 DNA follows: TGTGCCAGCAGCCAGGGGACTAGAAACACCGGGGAGCTGTTTTTT. It encodes CASSQGTRNTGELFF.

This clonotype showed up just a few times. The chain couples TRBV4-1 to TRBJ1-4; D not certain. There are 15 residues in the CDR3. V was trimmed by 0 bases and J by 1 base, leaving 6 bases between them. From germline, CDR1 is MGHRA and CDR2 YSYEKL. The CDR3 spells CASSQEVLTNEKLFF. The CDR3 bases are TGCGCCAGCAGCCAAGAAGTTCTAACTAATGAAAAACTGTTTTTT.

The chain's CDR3 is CASSVVPGLAQETQYF. The CDR3 nucleotides read TGCGCCAGCAGCGTAGTACCGGGACTAGCCCAAGAGACCCAGTACTTC. This chain links TRBV5-1 with TRBJ2-5; the match to TRBD2 covers 9 bases. J was trimmed by 1 base and V by 4 bases; bases with no gene match: 8. The CDR3 spans 16 residues. Germline V gene sequence: CDR1 SGHRS, CDR2 YFSETQ.

This clonotype was seen only a few times. The chain uses TRBV18 and TRBJ1-5; D unresolved. Looked up from germline, CDR1 is KGHSH and CDR2 is LQKENI. The CDR3 consists of 14 residues. V gave up 2 bases and J gave up 0 bases, with 5 bases separating them. The CDR3 bases are TGTGCCAGCTCACCATTGGTTAGCAATCAGCCCCAGCATTTT. Translated: CASSPLVSNQPQHF. The complete variable domain, with remaining parts taken from reference TRBV18 and TRBJ1-5, reads NAGVMQNPRHLVRRRGQEARLRCSPMKGHSHVYWYRQLPEEGLKFMVYLQKENIIDESGMPKERFSAEFPKEGPSILRIQQVVRGDSAAYFCASSPLVSNQPQHFGDGTRLSIL.

This clonotype turned up a few times. The V call is TRBV12-3 or TRBV12-4, the J call TRBJ2-3; 7 nucleotides match TRBD1. V was pared by 5 bases and J by 2 bases, with 10 bases of the junction left unmatched. The CDR3 is made up of 16 amino acids. The CDR3 DNA is TGTGCCAGCAGTCGTAGACAGGGACCATCCACAGATACGCAGTATTTT. Protein: CASSRRQGPSTDTQYF.

This clonotype occurred once. V gene TRBV7-6 combines with J gene TRBJ2-5, with 7 bases that match TRBD2. Trimming at V came to 3 bases and at J to 3 bases, leaving 7 bases not matched to a gene. Germline CDR1 reads SGHVS; CDR2 reads FNYEAQ. CDR3 length equals 15 residues. CDR3 sequence (DNA): TGTGCCAGCAGCTTCCGACTAGCAGAGGAAGAGACCCAGTACTTC. It specifies CASSFRLAEEETQYF.

The V and J genes are TRBV12-3 or TRBV12-4 and TRBJ2-1, with 10 bases lining up with TRBD2. The CDR3 is 14 amino acids. J gave up 4 bases and V 6 bases, and 3 bases lay outside the gene matches. CDR3 loop: CASRGTSEYNEQFF. The CDR3 nucleotides read TGTGCCAGCAGAGGGACTAGCGAGTACAATGAGCAGTTCTTC.